The T cell receptor (beta chain) described here comes from a study of cytomegalovirus exposure and HLA in healthy donors. About the research overall: Among about 179 million T cells, an earlier analysis found 117 million unique TCR beta sequences.

The study ran its PCR with 60 Vbeta and 13 Jbeta primers. Only in-frame clones appear in the TCRdb table, and some are missing; sequencing was by immunoSEQ multiplex PCR. The sample has about 96,000 clones; roughly 79% are singletons. The CDR3 totals 15 residues. In germline, CDR1 is MNHEY, CDR2 SMNVEV (reference sequence). After removal of 1 base from V and 0 bases from J, the junction contained 3 bases not matched to a gene. V usage is TRBV27 and J usage is TRBJ2-7; 7 bases align to TRBD2. The receptor's source is a woman between 65 and 79 years old in good health and CMV-seropositive. Sequencing input: PBMCs. As DNA, the CDR3 is TGTGCCAGCAGTTTATACGGCGGGGGCTCCTACGAGCAGTACTTC. It is translated as CASSLYGGGSYEQYF.